This TCR beta chain was captured by sequencing in a study of blood T cell repertoires in COVID-19. A few counts support this clone. TCRdb's copy holds only in-frame clones and misses some; the assay was immunoSEQ multiplex PCR. Of about 150,000 clones in the sample, around 90% are singletons; the top ten hold around 1.5%. The CDR3 runs to 16 residues. Trimming removed 2 bases from V and 0 bases from J, with 12 bases in between. Germline CDR1 is KGHSH and CDR2 is LQKENI. The sequence was collected from a human donor in a cohort sampled during active COVID-19. Input material: peripheral blood. The genes are TRBV18 and TRBJ2-3; D possibly corresponds to TRBD1 (6 bases). The CDR3 coding sequence is TGTGCCAGCTCACCAGGACAGCAAAAAAGCACAGATACGCAGTATTTT. It translates to CASSPGQQKSTDTQYF. Looking up the rest from reference TRBV18 and TRBJ2-3 gives the full variable domain: NAGVMQNPRHLVRRRGQEARLRCSPMKGHSHVYWYRQLPEEGLKFMVYLQKENIIDESGMPKERFSAEFPKEGPSILRIQQVVRGDSAAYFCASSPGQQKSTDTQYFGPGTRLTVL.